This T cell receptor beta chain was identified in a study of cytomegalovirus exposure and HLA in healthy donors. CDR3 length equals 13 residues. The germline CDR1 and CDR2 sequences are MNHEY and SMNVEV (reference sequence). V gave up 5 bases and J gave up 5 bases, with 12 bases separating them. Whole-study results and caveats: As was reported, the HLA-A and HLA-B alleles of most subjects were accurately predicted from TCR beta sequences. Among TCR sequences, most were rare, though some public TCRs appeared in many donors. Indistinguishable V segments such as TRBV6-2 and TRBV6-3 were excluded. TCR beta V- and J-gene trimming, according to a later analysis, was linked to a missense DCLRE1C variant.

Primers for the PCR totalled 60 Vbeta and 13 Jbeta. Assay: immunoSEQ multiplex PCR; the TCRdb copy retains only in-frame clones and omits some. The sample records about 110,000 clones, 65% to 90% being singletons. Note on this clone: What it binds is not known.

The sequencing input was PBMCs. This clonotype was obtained from a man aged 45 to 65 in good health and CMV-seronegative. This rearrangement joins TRBV27 to TRBJ1-2; a possible D gene is TRBD1 (5 bases). CDR3 protein: CASSPQTAYGYTF. The CDR3 bases are TGTGCCAGCAGTCCCCAGACAGCATATGGCTACACCTTC.